Below are 32 T cell receptor beta chains sequenced from a single sample in a study of cytomegalovirus exposure and HLA in healthy donors. Primers included in the PCR were 60 Vbeta and 13 Jbeta primers. Clones were read by immunoSEQ multiplex PCR, and TCRdb kept only the in-frame ones, dropping some. In the table there are 150,000 to 190,000 clones, 70% to 85% of which are singletons. Sequencing input: PBMCs. The receptors were sampled from a woman between 50 and 59 years old in good health and CMV-seropositive.

This clone was detected only a few times. This chain joins TRBV30 and TRBJ2-1; D is possibly TRBD2 (7 bases). Trimming left V 0 bases short and J 8 bases short, with 14 bases between. The V gene's germline CDR1 is GTSNPN and CDR2 SVGIG (reference sequence). The CDR3 is 14 amino acids. The CDR3 sequence: CAWSVQGGADEQFF. In DNA form, the CDR3 reads TGTGCCTGGAGTGTACAAGGGGGGGCCGATGAGCAGTTCTTC.

This clone was detected a few times. The CDR3: CASSSTGSDRGGYTF. CDR3 sequence (DNA): TGTGCCAGCAGCTCGACAGGTTCGGATAGGGGTGGCTACACCTTC. V usage is TRBV5-5 and J usage is TRBJ1-2; a possible D gene is TRBD1 (6 bases). V dropped 3 bases and J dropped 7 bases, with 19 bases sitting between them. CDR3 size: 15 residues. CDR1 and CDR2 (germline): SGHKS, YYEKEE (reference sequence). The whole variable domain, filled in from reference TRBV5-5 and TRBJ1-2, reads DAGVTQSPTHLIKTRGQQVTLRCSPISGHKSVSWYQQVLGQGPQFIFQYYEKEERGRGNFPDRFSARQFPNYSSELNVNALLLGDSALYLCASSSTGSDRGGYTFGSGTRLTVV.

The chain has TRBV4-2 and TRBJ2-7, with D perhaps TRBD2 (5 bases). The V gene lost 0 bases and the J gene lost 3 bases, with 12 bases spanning the gap. The CDR3 spans 15 residues. Germline V gives CDR1 LGHNA, CDR2 YNFKEQ. CDR3 sequence (DNA): TGTGCCAGCAGCCAAGATAACAACAGCGGCTACGAGCAGTACTTC. Translated: CASSQDNNSGYEQYF.

The chain recombines TRBV4-3 with TRBJ2-2, with a tentative D call TRBD1 (7 bases). Trimming removed 0 bases at V and 4 bases at J, with 18 bases between. Germline V gene lookup returns CDR1 LGHNA and CDR2 YSLEER. The CDR3 is 18 residues long. CDR3 coding DNA: TGCGCCAGCAGCCAAGAAACGGGGGACAGAACTTTCACCGGGGAGCTGTTTTTT. This gives the protein CASSQETGDRTFTGELFF.

This clone occurred a few times. The V gene is TRBV29-1, the J gene TRBJ2-1; a possible D gene is TRBD1 (6 bases). The germline V gene encodes CDR1 SQVTM and CDR2 ANQGSEA. Trimming removed 6 bases at V and 6 bases at J, with 15 bases between. The CDR3 totals 13 residues. CDR3 nucleotides: TGCAGCGTGTGGACAGCGGACTTCAATGAGCAGTTCTTC. Translated: CSVWTADFNEQFF.

The chain joins TRBV2 to TRBJ2-3, with D possibly being TRBD2 (6 bases). Deletions cut 0 bases from V and 0 bases from J, with 16 bases between. Germline V gene sequence: CDR1 SNHLY, CDR2 FYNNEI. This CDR3 is built from 18 residues. CDR3 sequence: CASSEARMGGSSTDTQYF. The CDR3 DNA follows: TGTGCCAGCAGTGAAGCGCGTATGGGGGGTTCGAGCACAGATACGCAGTATTTT. The whole variable domain, filled in from reference TRBV2 and TRBJ2-3, reads EPEVTQTPSHQVTQMGQEVILRCVPISNHLYFYWYRQILGQKVEFLVSFYNNEISEKSEIFDDQFSVERPDGSNFTLKIRSTKLEDSAMYFCASSEARMGGSSTDTQYFGPGTRLTVL.

A single count supports this clone. V gene TRBV6-1 combines with J gene TRBJ2-7, with 7 bases matching TRBD2. Germline CDR1 reads MNHNS; CDR2 reads SASEGT. The CDR3 spans 15 residues. Trimming took 7 bases from V and 5 from J; bases not matched to a gene: 14. The CDR3 sequence: CASIAVRTRPHEQYF. Here the CDR3 DNA reads TGTGCCAGCATTGCGGTCCGGACTAGACCTCACGAGCAGTACTTC.

V usage is TRBV29-1 and J usage is TRBJ2-3, with D perhaps TRBD1 (6 bases). Trimming took 7 bases from V and 5 from J, leaving 10 bases between them. This CDR3 has 11 residues. CDR1 is SQVTM, CDR2 ANQGSEA, per germline. CDR3 region: CSALGGDTQYF. CDR3 nucleotides: TGCAGCGCCCTAGGGGGAGATACGCAGTATTTT.

The chain employs TRBV7-8 and TRBJ2-7; 11 bases align to TRBD2. After removal of 2 bases from V and 4 bases from J, the junction contained 10 bases not matched to a gene. The germline gives CDR1 SGHVS, CDR2 FQNEAQ. The CDR3 contains 17 residues. In DNA, the CDR3 is TGTGCCAGCAGCTTATTGGCCGCCGGGACTAGCGGTTACGAGCAGTACTTC. Protein sequence: CASSLLAAGTSGYEQYF.

The chain carries TRBV19 and TRBJ1-1; the D is unclear. Trimming took 3 bases from V and 4 from J, leaving 9 bases between them. Looked up from germline, CDR1 is LNHDA and CDR2 is SQIVND (reference sequence). The CDR3 has 13 amino acids. The CDR3: CASSMLRGTEAFF. The CDR3, as DNA: TGTGCCAGTAGTATGCTTCGGGGCACTGAAGCTTTCTTT. Full variable domain (rest looked up from reference TRBV19 and TRBJ1-1): DGGITQSPKYLFRKEGQNVTLSCEQNLNHDAMYWYRQDPGQGLRLIYYSQIVNDFQKGDIAEGYSVSREKKESFPLTVTSAQKNPTAFYLCASSMLRGTEAFFGQGTRLTVV.

V is TRBV5-1 and J is TRBJ2-3; 9 positions agree with TRBD2. This CDR3 contains 15 residues. In germline, CDR1 is SGHRS, CDR2 YFSETQ. After removal of 2 bases from V and 4 bases from J, the junction contained 5 bases not matched to a gene. The CDR3 coding sequence is TGCGCCAGCAGCTTAATAGCGGGGGTACCAGATACGCAGTATTTT. This sequence encodes CASSLIAGVPDTQYF.

As concerns this clone: The junction shows a germline mismatch at one end, possibly a read error. The genes are TRBV7-9 and TRBJ2-1; 8 bases are shared with TRBD2. The CDR3 spans 15 residues. Germline V gene sequence: CDR1 SEHNR, CDR2 FQNEAQ (reference sequence). The CDR3 DNA reads TGTTCCAGTAACCGGGGGGGCCTCTCCTACAATGAGCAGTTCTTC. Translating gives CSSNRGGLSYNEQFF.

The chain recombines TRBV13 with TRBJ2-5, with D possibly matching TRBD1 (6 bases). The DNA end lines up better with TRBJ2-7; the J call may be wrong. The germline V gene encodes CDR1 PRHDT and CDR2 FYEKMQ (reference sequence). The CDR3 totals 14 residues. This chain's CDR3 is CASSRGQSTYEQYF. For the CDR3, the DNA is TGTGCCAGCAGCCGCGGACAGTCTACCTACGAGCAGTACTTC.

Only a few counts were recorded for this clone. V usage is TRBV5-1 and J usage is TRBJ2-3; D unclear. Deletions cut 3 bases from V and 4 bases from J, with 9 bases between. Germline CDR1 is SGHRS and CDR2 is YFSETQ. This CDR3 comprises 13 residues. DNA of the CDR3: TGCGCCAGCAGCTCAACAGTTGCAGATACGCAGTATTTT. Translating gives CASSSTVADTQYF.

V usage is TRBV4-3 and J usage is TRBJ1-6, with TRBD1 matching over 7 bases. The CDR3 sequence is 13 residues long. J was trimmed by 11 bases and V by 3 bases; bases with no gene match: 4. Germline assignment: CDR1 LGHNA and CDR2 YSLEER. The CDR3 DNA is TGCGCCAGCAGCCAGACAGGGCTTACACCCCTCCACTTT. This encodes CASSQTGLTPLHF.

V and J are TRBV29-1 and TRBJ2-7; 9 nucleotides align to TRBD1. Germline CDR1 and CDR2: SQVTM and ANQGSEA. This CDR3 has 13 residues. After removal of 5 bases from V and 2 bases from J, the junction contained 4 bases not matched to a gene. CDR3 coding DNA: TGCAGCGTTAGGGACAGGGACACCTACGAGCAGTACTTC. The encoded protein is CSVRDRDTYEQYF.

The V call is TRBV7-3, the J call TRBJ2-3; 8 bases are a match to TRBD2. There are 15 residues in the CDR3. Germline CDR1 is SGHTA and CDR2 is FQGTGA. The V and J ends lost 1 base and 4 bases, in that order; junction bases with no gene match: 4. The CDR3, as DNA: TGTGCCAGCAGCTTAAATGGACTAGCTTCAGATACGCAGTATTTT. Its protein is CASSLNGLASDTQYF.

In this sample, this clone turned up a few times. The chain employs TRBV11-2 and TRBJ2-6; D gene ambiguous. CDR1 SGHAT and CDR2 FQNNGV come from the germline V gene. The V and J ends lost 7 bases and 2 bases respectively, with 12 bases between them. This CDR3 spans 15 amino acids. The CDR3 DNA reads as TGTGCCAGCAACAACCCCAACACTGGGGCCAACGTCCTGACTTTC. This codes for CASNNPNTGANVLTF. Filled out from reference TRBV11-2 and TRBJ2-6, the complete variable domain reads EAGVAQSPRYKIIEKRQSVAFWCNPISGHATLYWYQQILGQGPKLLIQFQNNGVVDDSQLPKDRFSAERLKGVDSTLKIQPAKLEDSAVYLCASNNPNTGANVLTFGAGSRLTVL.

The V and J genes are TRBV30 and TRBJ2-2; 9 bases agree with TRBD2. Germline V CDR1 and CDR2: GTSNPN, SVGIG (reference sequence). The trim removed 7 bases at V and 5 bases at J, leaving 14 bases unmatched. The CDR3 contains 16 residues. The CDR3 loop reads CASGLALPGGTGELFF. Written as DNA, the CDR3 is TGTGCCTCCGGACTAGCGCTACCTGGGGGAACCGGGGAGCTGTTTTTT.

The chain recombines TRBV11-2 with TRBJ1-6, with D possibly matching TRBD1 (6 bases). Per the germline V gene, CDR1 is SGHAT and CDR2 is FQNNGV. V lost 2 bases to trimming and J lost 0 bases, with 8 bases between them. This CDR3 has 16 amino acids. DNA of the CDR3: TGTGCCAGCAGCTTATCAGGGGTCTCCTATAATTCACCCCTCCACTTT. Protein product: CASSLSGVSYNSPLHF.

The chain uses TRBV2 and TRBJ2-3; TRBD2 matches 7 bases. Trimming removed 2 bases from V and 1 base from J; junction bases left unmatched: 12. The germline V gene has CDR1 SNHLY and CDR2 FYNNEI. This CDR3 contains 18 residues. CDR3 sequence: CASSELQVGGGGTDTQYF. The DNA of the CDR3 is TGTGCCAGCAGTGAACTACAGGTGGGCGGGGGAGGCACAGATACGCAGTATTTT.

The chain is built from TRBV7-9 and TRBJ1-2, with 9 bases lining up with TRBD1. The CDR3 is made up of 13 amino acids. Germline V lookup: CDR1 SEHNR, CDR2 FQNEAQ (reference sequence). Losses at the gene ends were 8 bases for V and 8 bases for J; bases not matched to a gene: 9. The CDR3 bases are TGTGCCAGCTTACCACAGGGGGCGGAGGGCTACACCTTC. Translating it yields CASLPQGAEGYTF.

The V call is TRBV7-2, the J call TRBJ2-3, with TRBD1 identical over 7 bases. CDR1 SGHTA and CDR2 FQGNSA come from the germline V gene. Trimming removed 5 bases from V and 5 bases from J; junction bases left unmatched: 1. The CDR3 is 12 residues long. CDR3 residues: CASSNRGDTQYF. The CDR3 DNA reads TGTGCCAGCAGCAACAGGGGAGATACGCAGTATTTT.

This clone was picked up a small number of times. The V gene is TRBV6-5, the J gene TRBJ1-6, with 7 nucleotides matching TRBD1. V trimming: 0 bases; J trimming: 8 bases; junction bases outside the gene matches: 4. The germline V gene encodes CDR1 MNHEY and CDR2 SVGAGI. The CDR3 runs to 15 residues. Here the CDR3 reads CASSYSRTGDSPLHF. In DNA form, the CDR3 reads TGTGCCAGCAGTTACTCGCGTACAGGGGATTCACCCCTCCACTTT.

The chain combines TRBV7-2 with TRBJ1-1; 7 nucleotides agree with TRBD1. There are 14 residues in the CDR3. Per germline, CDR1 SGHTA and CDR2 FQGNSA. The V segment lost 5 bases and the J segment 0 bases; nucleotides outside the gene matches: 3. The CDR3 is CASSTDRLNTEAFF. DNA of the CDR3: TGTGCCAGCAGCACGGACAGGTTGAACACTGAAGCTTTCTTT.

This clone was found a few times. The rearrangement joins TRBV9 to TRBJ2-3; D is ambiguous. Germline CDR1 and CDR2: SGDLS and YYNGEE. This CDR3 has 13 residues. Trimming removed 6 bases at V and 4 bases at J, with 12 bases between. CDR3 sequence reads: CASTYDEADTQYF. The CDR3 DNA follows: TGTGCCAGCACCTATGACGAGGCAGATACGCAGTATTTT.

This clone appeared a few times. The rearrangement links TRBV2 to TRBJ2-7, with D unclear. In germline, CDR1 is SNHLY, CDR2 FYNNEI. The ends were cut back, 4 bases at V and 12 bases at J, with 16 bases in the middle. The CDR3 is 12 amino acids. The CDR3 DNA follows: TGTGCCAGCAGTGTTAACGGTCCTGAATCGTACTTC. It is translated as CASSVNGPESYF. Using reference TRBV2 and TRBJ2-7 for the parts outside the CDR3, the full variable domain is EPEVTQTPSHQVTQMGQEVILRCVPISNHLYFYWYRQILGQKVEFLVSFYNNEISEKSEIFDDQFSVERPDGSNFTLKIRSTKLEDSAMYFCASSVNGPESYFGPGTRLTVT.

The chain links TRBV2 to TRBJ1-1; D unclear. Germline loops: CDR1 SNHLY, CDR2 FYNNEI. The CDR3 length is 15 residues. Between the trimmed V and J ends, which lost 4 bases and 0 bases, there was a span of 12 bases. CDR3 amino acids: CASSGNRVLNTEAFF. In nucleotides, the CDR3 is TGTGCCAGCAGTGGTAATCGGGTCTTGAACACTGAAGCTTTCTTT.

This clone has just a few counts. The chain has TRBV27 and TRBJ1-1, with D uncertain. The CDR3 runs 13 residues. Trimming removed 3 bases from V and 5 bases from J, with 10 bases in between. The germline gives CDR1 MNHEY, CDR2 SMNVEV (reference sequence). CDR3 in amino acids: CASSLASTTEAFF. The CDR3 DNA reads TGTGCCAGCAGTTTGGCGTCGACAACTGAAGCTTTCTTT.

V is TRBV6-5 and J is TRBJ1-2; D gene uncertain. Germline V gene data show CDR1 as MNHEY and CDR2 as SVGAGI. Trimming pared 2 bases from V and 4 bases from J, leaving 14 bases between. CDR3 size: 15 residues. The CDR3 DNA sequence: TGTGCCAGCAGTTACGAGGGCACCTCCGGCTATGGCTACACCTTC. Encoded protein: CASSYEGTSGYGYTF.

The chain is built from TRBV27 and TRBJ2-7, with 9 bases identical to TRBD1. V gave up 3 bases and J gave up 7 bases; unmatched junction bases: 7. The CDR3 is made up of 14 amino acids. CDR1 and CDR2 from the germline V gene are MNHEY and SMNVEV (reference sequence). The CDR3 loop is CASSLSRQGGEQYF. The DNA for the CDR3 is TGTGCCAGCAGTTTGAGTAGACAGGGGGGGGAGCAGTACTTC.

V usage is TRBV6-5 and J usage is TRBJ2-5, with D possibly being TRBD1 (5 bases). The V and J ends lost 5 bases and 4 bases respectively, with 8 bases between them. This CDR3 has 12 amino acids. Germline assignment: CDR1 MNHEY and CDR2 SVGAGI. For the CDR3, the DNA is TGTGCCAGCAGTGGCCAGGGAGAGACCCAGTACTTC. It encodes CASSGQGETQYF.